The 10 T cell receptor beta chains below were found in one sample sequenced in a study of CD8 T cells in Susac syndrome. Random hexamers were used to reverse transcribe an amount of about 0.45 to 1 ug RNA. TCRdb redid the calling of the immunoSEQ multiplex PCR reads with MiXCR, one entry per CDR3 protein. The sample holds under 90,000 distinct CDR3 sequences, 95% seen once. The material sequenced was CD8+ T cells from PBMCs. All receptors come from a human donor with Susac syndrome.

The chain uses TRBV27 and TRBJ2-7, with 8 bases that match TRBD2. This CDR3 is 15 amino acids long. Germline CDR1 and CDR2: MNHEY and SMNVEV (reference sequence). The V gene end was trimmed by 6 bases and the J gene end by 5 bases; junction bases not matched to a gene: 12. In nucleotides, the CDR3 is TGTGCCAGCAGCCCCATGGCCAGCGGGAGCCACGAGCAGTACTTC. Protein: CASSPMASGSHEQYF.

This clonotype was counted a single time. The chain carries TRBV24-1 and TRBJ2-2; D not resolved. With 3 bases removed from V and 1 base from J, the gap between germline ends came to 5 bases. Germline assignment: CDR1 KGHDR and CDR2 SFDVKD. The CDR3 spans 14 residues. CDR3: CATSDHLNTGELFF. The DNA of the CDR3 is TGTGCCACCAGTGATCACCTGAACACCGGGGAGCTGTTTTTT.

The rearrangement joins TRBV20-1 to TRBJ2-5, with 10 bases lining up with TRBD2. The CDR3 is 16 residues long. Unmatched junction bases numbered 10, after V lost 2 bases and J lost 4 bases. Germline V CDR1 and CDR2: DFQATT, SNEGSKA (reference sequence). CDR3 nucleotides: TGCAGTGCTAGAATAGGGAGCGGGAGGGCCGCAGAGACCCAGTACTTC. Protein product: CSARIGSGRAAETQYF.

This rearrangement joins TRBV4-1 to TRBJ2-2, with D perhaps matching TRBD2 (5 bases). Trimming shortened V by 0 bases and J by 7 bases, and 15 bases separated the two germline ends. This CDR3 has 16 amino acids. In germline, CDR1 is MGHRA, CDR2 YSYEKL. CDR3 coding DNA: TGCGCCAGCAGCCAAGATTTAACCCCAGGAGGCGGGGAGCTGTTTTTT. Protein product: CASSQDLTPGGGELFF.

The gene calls are TRBV27 and TRBJ2-7; D unclear. V was pared by 4 bases and J by 7 bases, with 14 bases between. The germline CDR1 and CDR2 sequences are MNHEY and SMNVEV (reference sequence). The CDR3 loop spans 13 amino acids. The CDR3: CASSWASRGEQYF. In nucleotides, the CDR3 is TGTGCCAGCAGTTGGGCGAGTCGAGGAGAGCAGTACTTC.

The chain employs TRBV28 and TRBJ2-5, with 10 bases aligning to TRBD2. CDR1 and CDR2 from the germline V gene are MDHEN and SYDVKM. There are 13 residues in the CDR3. V gave up 4 bases and J gave up 5 bases; unmatched junction bases: 1. The CDR3 loop reads CASSSGLAETQYF. In DNA form, the CDR3 reads TGTGCCAGCAGTTCGGGACTAGCGGAGACCCAGTACTTC.

CDR3 nucleotide sequence: TGTGCCAGCCTGGGGCTAGCGGGAGACGAGCAGTACTTC. Residues: CASLGLAGDEQYF. The chain uses TRBV6-2 or TRBV6-3 and TRBJ2-7; TRBD2 aligns across 10 bases. Per germline, CDR1 MNHEY and CDR2 SVGEGT. The CDR3 is 13 amino acids. V dropped 8 bases and J dropped 5; count of bases not matched to a gene: 6.

V gene TRBV28 combines with J gene TRBJ2-7; possibly TRBD2 for D (5 bases). The germline V gene has CDR1 MDHEN and CDR2 SYDVKM. This CDR3 contains 14 residues. With 7 bases removed from V and 7 bases from J, the gap between germline ends came to 20 bases. The CDR3 spells CASTLGNPGEEQYF. The CDR3 DNA follows: TGTGCCAGCACCCTTGGGAACCCCGGGGAGGAGCAGTACTTC.

V and J are TRBV30 and TRBJ2-1; 7 bases align to TRBD2. The CDR3 spans 18 residues. CDR1 and CDR2 from the germline V gene are GTSNPN and SVGIG (reference sequence). The V gene end was trimmed by 1 base and the J gene end by 8 bases; junction bases not matched to a gene: 20. The CDR3 spells CAWSGLEGSSGKYDEQFF. CDR3 in DNA: TGTGCCTGGAGTGGACTAGAGGGATCGAGCGGGAAGTACGATGAGCAGTTCTTC.

The rearrangement uses TRBV5-6 and TRBJ2-1; D is uncertain. Trimming shortened V by 3 bases and J by 4 bases, and 8 bases separated the two germline ends. Germline V CDR1 and CDR2: SGHDT, YYEEEE. CDR3 length: 13 amino acids. This chain's CDR3 is CASSSMNYNEQFF. The DNA for the CDR3 is TGTGCCAGCAGCTCCATGAATTACAATGAGCAGTTCTTC.